This T cell receptor beta chain was identified in a study of T cells in AML relapse after transplant (dated by TCRdb to between 2018 and 2021). Regarding the complete study: Clinically matched patients in whom long-term complete remission was maintained, with more than 3 years of follow-up, were used as remission controls. The remission samples were bone marrow taken about 1 year after HSCT from patients who stayed in complete remission. In patients given allogeneic HSCT for myeloid malignancy, this retrospective study looked at bone marrow T cells, examining both their TCR repertoires and their inhibitory receptor expression.

Between the V and J ends, shortened by 3 bases and 6 bases respectively, the junction contains 14 bases. CDR1 is given as LNHNV and CDR2 as YYDKDF, both from the germline V gene (reference sequence). The CDR3 holds 14 amino acids from the cysteine to the phenylalanine. CDR3 DNA is the only sequence kept; it has 42 bases, read in frame from the first base. Receptor libraries were prepared by PCR. A modified RACE PCR protocol, rather than multiplex PCR, was used to amplify TCR alpha and beta chains from RNA. Libraries were sequenced on an Illumina MiSeq, and raw reads were demultiplexed according to sample-specific barcode combinations. The source study handled its data this way. MiXCR software was used to identify TCR clonotypes from the sequencing reads. The public reads were run again by TCRdb, first through fastp at Q25 and then through MiXCR, and only productive beta chains were kept. Duplicate CDR3 protein sequences are folded into a single record with the most common DNA and genes. TCRdb's processing, not the authors' own work, is the source of the V and J calls. In all, the sample holds 3,000 to 4,000 distinct CDR3 sequences, and approximately 12% of those were seen once. The top ten constitute roughly 32% of the sample.

About this clonotype itself: Its antigen specificity is not known. It has no much larger one-base neighbor in the sample; base qualities were not kept.

The full study reports these points: The TCR repertoire comparisons were based on very few samples, with only a few individuals in each group for unsorted bone marrow.

This receptor was obtained from a human donor who had a stem cell transplant for acute myeloid leukemia. Once a transplant has taken place, some T cells may be donor derived. Recombination connected TRBV15 to TRBJ1-2, with the D gene too uncertain to name. Sample: bone marrow, either the whole sample or a sorted T cell fraction (not recorded which), taken in complete remission. CDR3 reads: CATSSLGTRDGYTF. The nucleotide sequence is TGTGCCACCAGCAGTTTGGGTACCCGGGATGGCTACACCTTC.